This TCR beta chain stems from a study of cytomegalovirus exposure and HLA in healthy donors. Study-level findings and limits: The classifier was said to identify cytomegalovirus status with high specificity and sensitivity. Later analysis identified a missense DCLRE1C variant that was linked to TCR beta V- and J-gene trimming. The productive fraction for most TCR beta V segments was about 90% or about 30% in an earlier analysis.

The CDR3 runs to 14 residues. Primers included in the PCR were 60 Vbeta and 13 Jbeta primers. This table comes from immunoSEQ multiplex PCR, and its TCRdb copy is limited to in-frame clones, with some not included. The sample includes 110,000 or so clones, 65% to 85% of them seen just once. Of note for this clone: No antigen is known for it.

Everyone who donated was a healthy bone marrow donor. V is TRBV12-2 and J is TRBJ2-3; no DNA check was done on the table's D call, TRBD2. TRBV12-2 is termed a pseudogene. Sequenced: PBMCs. This clonotype was obtained from a woman aged 25 to 39 in good health and CMV-seropositive. DNA of the CDR3: TGTGCAAGTCCCCCGGGAGCGGAGGTAGATACGCAGTATTTT. This encodes CASPPGAEVDTQYF.